A selection of T cell receptor beta chains follows, all from one sample in a study of cytomegalovirus exposure and HLA in healthy donors. Profiling relied on immunoSEQ multiplex PCR, and the TCRdb table lists in-frame clones only, not all of them. The data show about 190,000 clones, roughly 80% seen once. Sequencing was performed on PBMCs. Receptors were obtained from a man aged 50 or older in good health and CMV-seronegative. Each CDR3 is given with its conserved first and last residue. The order of the fields is clone size, V gene, J gene, D gene, CDR3 length, CDR3 protein, CDR3 DNA. A D gene is named only where the DNA matches it firmly. Not every row has a clone size; where given, it reads once, few, many or a size class.

clone size: -; V gene: TRBV7-2; J gene: TRBJ1-5; D gene: -; CDR3 length: 14; CDR3 protein: CASSPGQKNQPQHF; CDR3 DNA: TGTGCCAGCAGCCCCGGACAGAAGAATCAGCCCCAGCATTTT
clone size: many; V gene: TRBV4-3; J gene: TRBJ2-3; D gene: TRBD1; CDR3 length: 16; CDR3 protein: CASSQDYRGLTDTQYF; CDR3 DNA: TGCGCCAGCAGCCAAGACTACAGGGGGCTCACAGATACGCAGTATTTT
clone size: -; V gene: TRBV15; J gene: TRBJ1-1; D gene: -; CDR3 length: 15; CDR3 protein: CATSRGGASGTEAFF; CDR3 DNA: TGTGCCACCAGCAGAGGTGGGGCCTCGGGCACTGAAGCTTTCTTT
clone size: once; V gene: TRBV7-2; J gene: TRBJ2-7; D gene: -; CDR3 length: 14; CDR3 protein: CASSSRGGTYEQYF; CDR3 DNA: TGTGCCAGCAGCTCGCGTGGGGGCACCTACGAGCAGTACTTC
clone size: -; V gene: TRBV6-1; J gene: TRBJ2-7; D gene: TRBD2; CDR3 length: 15; CDR3 protein: CASSEEVGGAYEQYF; CDR3 DNA: TGTGCCAGCAGTGAAGAAGTCGGGGGGGCCTACGAGCAGTACTTC
clone size: -; V gene: TRBV7-8; J gene: TRBJ2-2; D gene: -; CDR3 length: 13; CDR3 protein: CASSTGSAGELFF; CDR3 DNA: TGTGCCAGCAGCACCGGTTCGGCCGGGGAGCTGTTTTTT
clone size: -; V gene: TRBV5-5; J gene: TRBJ1-3; D gene: TRBD1; CDR3 length: 14; CDR3 protein: CASSSGGSGNTIYF; CDR3 DNA: TGTGCCAGCAGCTCAGGGGGTTCTGGAAACACCATATATTTT
clone size: -; V gene: TRBV6-1; J gene: TRBJ1-1; D gene: TRBD1; CDR3 length: 14; CDR3 protein: CASREGGPRIEAFF; CDR3 DNA: TGTGCCAGCAGAGAAGGGGGCCCAAGGATTGAAGCTTTCTTT
clone size: -; V gene: TRBV5-3; J gene: TRBJ2-4; D gene: -; CDR3 length: 14; CDR3 protein: CARSQAPLKNIQYF; CDR3 DNA: TGTGCCAGAAGCCAGGCTCCTTTAAAAAACATTCAGTACTTC
clone size: -; V gene: TRBV9; J gene: TRBJ2-7; D gene: -; CDR3 length: 15; CDR3 protein: CASSVDGDPTYEQYF; CDR3 DNA: TGTGCCAGCAGCGTAGATGGAGACCCGACCTACGAGCAGTACTTC
clone size: -; V gene: TRBV7-9; J gene: TRBJ1-6; D gene: TRBD1; CDR3 length: 14; CDR3 protein: CASSFRDRGTPLHF; CDR3 DNA: TGTGCCAGCAGCTTTAGGGACAGGGGAACACCCCTCCACTTT
clone size: -; V gene: TRBV7-9; J gene: TRBJ1-5; D gene: TRBD1; CDR3 length: 15; CDR3 protein: CASSLGDRGGQPQHF; CDR3 DNA: TGTGCCAGCAGCTTAGGGGACAGGGGAGGTCAGCCCCAGCATTTT
clone size: few; V gene: TRBV5-4; J gene: TRBJ2-6; D gene: -; CDR3 length: 15; CDR3 protein: CASSPGVSGANVLTF; CDR3 DNA: TGTGCCAGCAGCCCCGGGGTCTCTGGGGCCAACGTCCTGACTTTC
clone size: -; V gene: TRBV2; J gene: TRBJ2-7; D gene: -; CDR3 length: 13; CDR3 protein: CASSPGSAREQYF; CDR3 DNA: TGTGCCAGCAGCCCGGGTTCGGCCCGCGAGCAGTACTTC
clone size: -; V gene: TRBV30; J gene: TRBJ1-1; D gene: -; CDR3 length: 17; CDR3 protein: CAWSVLWEMVGYTEAFF; CDR3 DNA: TGTGCCTGGAGTGTATTATGGGAGATGGTAGGTTACACTGAAGCTTTCTTT
clone size: -; V gene: TRBV4-1; J gene: TRBJ2-1; D gene: -; CDR3 length: 13; CDR3 protein: CASSRGAGNEQFF; CDR3 DNA: TGCGCCAGCAGCCGGGGTGCGGGCAATGAGCAGTTCTTC
clone size: -; V gene: TRBV18; J gene: TRBJ2-7; D gene: TRBD2; CDR3 length: 13; CDR3 protein: CASSPPGGYEQYF; CDR3 DNA: TGTGCCAGCTCACCTCCGGGGGGTTACGAGCAGTACTTC
clone size: -; V gene: TRBV7-8; J gene: TRBJ1-5; D gene: TRBD1; CDR3 length: 15; CDR3 protein: CASSADRGTHQPQHF; CDR3 DNA: TGTGCCAGCAGCGCGGACAGGGGAACCCATCAGCCCCAGCATTTT
clone size: -; V gene: TRBV5-1; J gene: TRBJ2-1; D gene: TRBD2; CDR3 length: 14; CDR3 protein: CASSLDPAGGEQFF; CDR3 DNA: TGCGCCAGCAGCTTGGATCCAGCGGGGGGTGAGCAGTTCTTC
clone size: -; V gene: TRBV6-5; J gene: TRBJ1-3; D gene: -; CDR3 length: 13; CDR3 protein: CASRGHSGNTIYF; CDR3 DNA: TGTGCCAGCAGGGGCCACTCTGGAAACACCATATATTTT
clone size: -; V gene: TRBV7-2; J gene: TRBJ2-7; D gene: TRBD2; CDR3 length: 15; CDR3 protein: CASSLVAGGPYEQYF; CDR3 DNA: TGTGCCAGCAGCTTAGTGGCGGGGGGGCCCTACGAGCAGTACTTC
clone size: -; V gene: TRBV28; J gene: TRBJ2-2; D gene: -; CDR3 length: 17; CDR3 protein: CASSLWGTPVNTGELFF; CDR3 DNA: TGTGCCAGCAGTTTATGGGGGACACCAGTTAACACCGGGGAGCTGTTTTTT
clone size: -; V gene: TRBV6-5; J gene: TRBJ2-5; D gene: -; CDR3 length: 14; CDR3 protein: CASRDPGHVETQYF; CDR3 DNA: TGTGCCAGCAGAGATCCGGGACACGTGGAGACCCAGTACTTC
clone size: -; V gene: TRBV7-3; J gene: TRBJ2-1; D gene: -; CDR3 length: 16; CDR3 protein: CASSDPLGGSYNEQFF; CDR3 DNA: TGTGCCAGCAGCGATCCTCTCGGGGGCTCCTACAATGAGCAGTTCTTC